The clone carrying this TCR beta chain was detected a few times. Its antigen is not known. The data derive from a study of T-cell memory formation after mild COVID-19. Whole-study context: For the most part, TCR clusters were specific to one donor. Study results and limitations: Clones contracting across day 15 to 85 had a balanced CD4/CD8 profile; later expanding clones leaned CD4+.

Via MiXCR, TCRdb re-called the 5' RACE reads, giving one row per CDR3 protein. Seen here are some 490,000 distinct CDR3 sequences, 15% to 20% observed once, and the top ten hold roughly 12%. Deletions cut 6 bases from V and 4 bases from J, with 15 bases between. The length of the CDR3 is 14 residues. The receptor's source is an adult woman who had mild COVID-19 (a few samples of this study predate the infection). Cell type and time point are not known. The J gene is TRBJ2-5, the V gene TRBV12-3 or TRBV12-4; D is unclear. The sequencing sample was made of PBMCs or a T cell subset sorted from them (not recorded which). CDR3 DNA: TGTGCCAGCAGCCGTAATCCCTTACTAGAGACCCAGTACTTC. Amino acid sequence: CASSRNPLLETQYF.